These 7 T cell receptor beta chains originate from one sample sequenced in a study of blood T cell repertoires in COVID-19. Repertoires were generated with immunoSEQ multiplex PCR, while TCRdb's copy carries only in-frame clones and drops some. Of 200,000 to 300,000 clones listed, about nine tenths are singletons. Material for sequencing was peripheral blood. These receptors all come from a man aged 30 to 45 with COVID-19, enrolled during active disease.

The CDR3 DNA reads TGTGCCAGCAGCACAGGGTTCTATGGCTACACCTTC. The encoded protein is CASSTGFYGYTF. The chain has TRBV2 and TRBJ1-2, with a tentative D call TRBD1 (6 bases). The CDR3 covers 12 residues. Trimming removed 6 bases from V and 4 bases from J, with 9 bases in between. Germline V gives CDR1 SNHLY, CDR2 FYNNEI.

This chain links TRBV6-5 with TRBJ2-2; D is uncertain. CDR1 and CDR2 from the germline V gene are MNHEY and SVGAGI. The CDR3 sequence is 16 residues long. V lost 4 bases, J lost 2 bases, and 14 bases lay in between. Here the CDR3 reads CASSLLVRSNTGELFF. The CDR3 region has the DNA TGTGCCAGCAGTTTACTCGTTCGTTCTAACACCGGGGAGCTGTTTTTT.

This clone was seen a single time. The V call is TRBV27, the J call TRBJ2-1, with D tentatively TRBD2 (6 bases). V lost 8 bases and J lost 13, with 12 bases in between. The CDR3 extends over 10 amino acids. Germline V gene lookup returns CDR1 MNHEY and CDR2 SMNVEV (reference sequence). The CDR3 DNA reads TGTGCCAGCCGGGGGTCCCGACAGTTCTTC. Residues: CASRGSRQFF.

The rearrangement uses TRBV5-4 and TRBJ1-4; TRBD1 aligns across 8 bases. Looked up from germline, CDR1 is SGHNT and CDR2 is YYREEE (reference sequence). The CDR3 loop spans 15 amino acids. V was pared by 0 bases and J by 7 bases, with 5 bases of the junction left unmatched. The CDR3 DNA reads TGTGCCAGCAGCTTGGATCAGGGGGCTGGTGAAAAACTGTTTTTT. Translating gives CASSLDQGAGEKLFF.

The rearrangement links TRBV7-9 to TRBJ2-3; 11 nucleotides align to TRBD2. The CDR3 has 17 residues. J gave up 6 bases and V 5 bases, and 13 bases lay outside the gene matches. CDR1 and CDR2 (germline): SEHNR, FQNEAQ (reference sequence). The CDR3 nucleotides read TGTGCCAGCAGCCGCTATATGACTAGCGGGGTACCCGATACGCAGTATTTT. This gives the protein CASSRYMTSGVPDTQYF. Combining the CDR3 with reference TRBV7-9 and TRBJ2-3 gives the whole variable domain DTGVSQNPRHKITKRGQNVTFRCDPISEHNRLYWYRQTLGQGPEFLTYFQNEAQLEKSRLLSDRFSAERPKGSFSTLEIQRTEQGDSAMYLCASSRYMTSGVPDTQYFGPGTRLTVL.

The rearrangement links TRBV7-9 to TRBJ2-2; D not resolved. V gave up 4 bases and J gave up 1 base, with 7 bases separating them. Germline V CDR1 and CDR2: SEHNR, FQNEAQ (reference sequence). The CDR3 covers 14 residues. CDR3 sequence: CASSYFLNTGELFF. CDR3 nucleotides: TGTGCCAGCAGCTATTTTCTGAACACCGGGGAGCTGTTTTTT. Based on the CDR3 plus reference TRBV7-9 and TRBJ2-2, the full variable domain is DTGVSQNPRHKITKRGQNVTFRCDPISEHNRLYWYRQTLGQGPEFLTYFQNEAQLEKSRLLSDRFSAERPKGSFSTLEIQRTEQGDSAMYLCASSYFLNTGELFFGEGSRLTVL.

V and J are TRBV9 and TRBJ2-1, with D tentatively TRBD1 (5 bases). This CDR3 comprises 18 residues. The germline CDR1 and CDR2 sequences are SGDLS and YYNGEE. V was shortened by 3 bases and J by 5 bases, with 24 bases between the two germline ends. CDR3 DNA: TGTGCCAGCAGCGGGCGACAGAGTCTTAGGCCCCTGAACAATGAGCAGTTCTTC. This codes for CASSGRQSLRPLNNEQFF.